The 15 T cell receptor beta chains reported below all come from one sample, sequenced in a study of T-cell reconstitution after alpha-beta-depleted transplantation in children. As it was prepared, the TCRbeta library received unique molecular identifiers. One entry per CDR3 protein results from TCRdb running MiXCR on the PCR reads. The sample shows 450,000 to 700,000 distinct CDR3 sequences, over 25% of them seen only once. The sample consisted of PBMCs, taken before TCRalphabeta/CD19-depleted stem cell transplant. These receptors were collected from a boy under three years old with Wiskott-Aldrich syndrome, due to receive a stem cell transplant.

This clonotype was observed a handful of times. The rearrangement uses TRBV29-1 and TRBJ1-1; unclear D gene. This CDR3 comprises 10 residues. CDR1 SQVTM and CDR2 ANQGSEA come from the germline V gene. Deletions cut 4 bases from V and 6 bases from J, with 6 bases between. The DNA of the CDR3 is TGCAGCGTTGCTGGACCTGAAGCTTTCTTT. It encodes CSVAGPEAFF.

The V and J genes are TRBV5-1 and TRBJ1-1; 8 nucleotides agree with TRBD1. Germline CDR1 SGHRS, CDR2 YFSETQ. The CDR3 runs 13 residues. With 2 bases clipped from V and 5 bases from J, the junction kept 2 bases outside the gene matches. The DNA of the CDR3 is TGCGCCAGCAGCTTTTACAGGGGGACTGAAGCTTTCTTT. Translated, it gives CASSFYRGTEAFF.

This clonotype was seen a few times. The chain recombines TRBV5-1 with TRBJ2-1, with D tentatively TRBD2 (6 bases). The V end lost 0 bases, the J end lost 8 bases, and 24 bases lay between the germline ends. This CDR3 spans 18 amino acids. Germline V gene sequence: CDR1 SGHRS, CDR2 YFSETQ. The CDR3 reads CASSLEVMRRGDDDEQFF. CDR3 nucleotide sequence: TGCGCCAGCAGCTTGGAAGTAATGCGGAGGGGCGACGACGATGAGCAGTTCTTC.

The table lists this clonotype with a few counts. V usage is TRBV12-3 or TRBV12-4 and J usage is TRBJ2-1; D uncertain. This CDR3 comprises 11 residues. V lost 2 bases and J lost 13, with 9 bases in between. CDR3 coding DNA: TGTGCCAGCAGTTTACAGTACTTCCAGTTCTTC. The encoded protein is CASSLQYFQFF.

This clonotype showed up many times. Written as DNA, the CDR3 is TGCGCCAGCAGCTCGGGACTAGCGGGAGCAGATACGCAGTATTTT. As protein: CASSSGLAGADTQYF. The chain has TRBV5-1 and TRBJ2-3; 14 nucleotides align to TRBD2. This CDR3 has 15 residues. J gave up 4 bases and V 3 bases, and 1 base lay outside the gene matches. The germline V gene has CDR1 SGHRS and CDR2 YFSETQ.

The J gene is TRBJ1-5, the V gene TRBV12-3 or TRBV12-4; no clear D gene. CDR3 size: 12 residues. Trimming stripped 5 bases from V and 6 bases from J, with 8 bases between. The CDR3 DNA reads as TGTGCCAGCAGTCCGTCCCTTCAGCCCCAGCATTTT. Protein: CASSPSLQPQHF.

This clonotype was counted many times. The J gene is TRBJ2-7, the V gene TRBV25-1; no clear D gene. Germline assignment: CDR1 MGHDK and CDR2 SYGVNS. Deletions cut 3 bases from V and 2 bases from J, with 5 bases between. The CDR3 contains 12 residues. The CDR3 DNA reads TGTGCCAGCAGTGACAATGCCTACGAGCAGTACTTC. Translated, it gives CASSDNAYEQYF.

The chain joins TRBV28 to TRBJ2-1; D gene uncertain. From germline, CDR1 is MDHEN and CDR2 SYDVKM. The V gene lost 3 bases and the J gene lost 4 bases, with 13 bases spanning the gap. There are 15 residues in the CDR3. The CDR3 DNA reads TGTGCCAGCAGTTTCCACGAGAACTATTACAATGAGCAGTTCTTC. Protein sequence: CASSFHENYYNEQFF.

This clonotype has just one count. The J gene is TRBJ2-1, the V gene TRBV7-1, with 9 bases fitting TRBD2. TRBV7-1 is annotated as an ORF whose role is uncertain. CDR3 size: 18 residues. Trimming took 1 base from V and 3 from J; bases not matched to a gene: 10. The CDR3: CASSSGLAGQNFYNEQFF. The CDR3 DNA reads as TGTGCCAGCAGCTCAGGGCTAGCGGGGCAAAACTTCTACAATGAGCAGTTCTTC.

This sequence joins TRBV7-2 and TRBJ1-1, with TRBD1 identical over 7 bases. The germline CDR1 and CDR2 sequences are SGHTA and FQGNSA. This CDR3 comprises 16 residues. The J segment lost 0 bases and the V segment lost 0 bases, leaving 4 bases of the junction unmatched. CDR3 amino acids: CASSLATGAMNTEAFF. The CDR3, as DNA: TGTGCCAGCAGCTTAGCTACAGGGGCGATGAACACTGAAGCTTTCTTT.

The chain couples TRBV10-3 to TRBJ2-3, with 9 positions matching TRBD1. V dropped 5 bases and J dropped 1; count of bases not matched to a gene: 1. CDR1 and CDR2 from the germline V gene are ENHRY and SYGVKD. This CDR3 has 14 amino acids. CDR3 region: CAISNRGRTDTQYF. In DNA form, the CDR3 reads TGTGCCATCAGTAACAGGGGGCGCACAGATACGCAGTATTTT.

This clonotype was picked up a small number of times. This chain links TRBV5-1 with TRBJ2-1, with 7 nucleotides matching TRBD1. Per germline, CDR1 SGHRS and CDR2 YFSETQ. This CDR3 is 15 amino acids long. The junction had 7 bases not matched to a gene; V was cut back by 4 bases and J by 3 bases. The chain's CDR3 is CASSPRQGNYNEQFF. DNA for the CDR3: TGCGCCAGCAGCCCCCGACAGGGCAACTACAATGAGCAGTTCTTC.

This clonotype was seen a handful of times. The gene calls are TRBV27 and TRBJ2-1, with D possibly matching TRBD2 (7 bases). Germline V gene lookup returns CDR1 MNHEY and CDR2 SMNVEV (reference sequence). Between the trimmed V and J ends, which lost 10 bases and 2 bases, there was a span of 18 bases. CDR3 length: 15 amino acids. CDR3 nucleotide sequence: TGTGCCACCATCGCGGGGGCAGAGGCCTACAATGAGCAGTTCTTC. Amino acids: CATIAGAEAYNEQFF.

The V and J genes are TRBV5-1 and TRBJ2-7, with a tentative D call TRBD1 (6 bases). Germline V gives CDR1 SGHRS, CDR2 YFSETQ. With 4 bases removed from V and 3 bases from J, the gap between germline ends came to 14 bases. CDR3 size: 14 residues. The DNA of the CDR3 is TGCGCCAGCAGCGCCCGGGACATCGACTACGAGCAGTACTTC. This sequence encodes CASSARDIDYEQYF.

This clonotype was observed a few times. The chain combines TRBV28 with TRBJ2-5; the D is unclear. The germline CDR1 and CDR2 sequences are MDHEN and SYDVKM. The CDR3 length is 10 residues. The V gene lost 7 bases and the J gene lost 4 bases, with 4 bases spanning the gap. CDR3 nucleotides: TGTGCCAGCATGGGAGAGACCCAGTACTTC. It codes for CASMGETQYF.